The entry below describes one T cell receptor (beta chain). This clonotype has more than one count but fewer than ten. Its antigen is still unknown. Base-call qualities are not available, and no considerably larger clone is one nucleotide away. This sample was taken from a study of blood T cells in healthy people across ages (dated by TCRdb to the mid-2010s). Regarding the complete study: Template switching captured roughly one uniquely barcoded TCR beta cDNA molecule per two T cells in model experiments. Donors of different ages were randomly distributed across sequencing lanes to avoid experimental bias. The study measured age-related changes in TCR beta repertoire diversity using deep sequencing normalized with unique cDNA molecular identifiers. The donors were divided into four age groups: young (average roughly 15 years), middle-aged (about 39), aged (about 62) and long-lived (roughly 82). For two donors (one aged 18 to 30 and one aged 80 or older), the study analyzed two additional independent replicas of 1 million unique cDNA reads from the same blood draw. Findings and caveats that apply to the study as a whole: Estimates of total diversity based on one million sequenced T cells were considered lower bounds and underestimates. Observed TCR beta diversity per million T cells fell roughly linearly with age, and a significant reduction was already apparent by age approximately 41. Because profiling used bulk unsorted PBMCs, naive and antigen-experienced compartments could not be compared conclusively. Because donor CMV infection status was unknown, age-related changes in expanded clonotypes were potentially confounded. A strong correlation was found between observed TCR beta diversity and the percentage of naive T cells measured by flow cytometry. Compared with the aged group, more naive CD4+ T cells, fewer expanded clones and increased TCR diversity were shown by the long-lived group, suggesting age selection.

The method behind the library was 5' RACE. Sequencing used an Illumina HiSeq 2500. A second about 7 to 12 cycle PCR used a sample-barcoded 5' primer and a J-beta primer mix. A template-switch 5' adaptor carrying 12 random nucleotides introduced a unique molecular identifier onto each TCR beta cDNA molecule. Each sample yielded at least 3 million CDR3-containing paired-end reads. First-strand cDNA synthesis was performed from all RNA using the Mint cDNA synthesis kit, with priming by a TRBC-specific oligonucleotide. After uracil-DNA glycosylase treatment, a first 18-cycle PCR used universal primers M1SS and BC2_uni_R on all cDNA. The study's own analysis went as follows. Normalization of each sample was performed by random selection of 1 million high-quality reads, each carrying a distinct molecular identifier. Instead of being binned into consensus sequences, reads that shared molecular identifiers were thrown out. MiTCR, set to a Q25 quality threshold and the strictest error-elimination algorithm, was used for CDR3 identification, clonotype clustering and error correction. Lower-bound total TCR beta diversity was estimated with a nonparametric unseen species model using Euler transformation. The public reads were reanalyzed by TCRdb: fastp trimming at Q25, MiXCR alignment, in-frame beta chains only. Rows with a matching CDR3 protein are joined into one entry that keeps the most common DNA and genes. Clone size and V and J calls follow TCRdb, not the original study. Within this sample are more than 650,000 distinct CDR3 sequences, with about 53% of them counted one time only. Approximately 40% of the sample belongs to the ten largest clones.

Donors were a few dozen systemically healthy Caucasian individuals from Russia aged 6 to 90 years. Around 10 milliliters of peripheral blood were drawn from each donor into EDTA-treated Vacutainer tubes. Ficoll-Paque density-gradient centrifugation was used to isolate PBMCs, with at least 6.5 million obtained per sample. Trizol reagent was used to extract total RNA from the PBMCs, yielding at least 5 micrograms per sample. Naive CD45RAhigh/CD27high T cell percentages were measured by flow cytometry on a PBMC aliquot from every donor. Spanning cysteine to phenylalanine, the CDR3 consists of 13 amino acids. Solely the CDR3 DNA is kept, with 39 bases framed from the first base.

Sequencing was performed on blood. The V and J segments used are TRBV21-1 and TRBJ2-7; the table assigns TRBD1, which was not confirmed against the DNA. TRBV21-1 is a documented pseudogene. The receptor's source is a man aged 80 or over in good health. The CDR3 protein sequence reads: CATTGGRGYEQYF. The nucleotides are TGTGCCACCACCGGGGGCAGGGGATACGAGCAGTACTTC.